The 29 T cell receptor beta chains in this list originate from one sample, sequenced in a study of blood T cell repertoires in COVID-19. Sequenced by immunoSEQ multiplex PCR; TCRdb stores in-frame clones only, minus some. The top ten hold roughly 0.9% of the sample, which has 350,000 to 400,000 clones, about 89% seen once. Sequencing was performed on PBMCs or T cells enriched from blood (not recorded which). The receptor set was obtained from a woman aged 40 to 50 who had been exposed to COVID-19.

This clone came up a few times. This rearrangement joins TRBV18 to TRBJ1-2, with 7 bases identical to TRBD1. Germline CDR1 reads KGHSH; CDR2 reads LQKENI. V dropped 2 bases and J dropped 4; count of bases not matched to a gene: 4. This CDR3 is 14 amino acids long. The CDR3 loop reads CASSPVKGAYGYTF. The DNA of the CDR3 is TGTGCCAGCTCACCAGTGAAGGGGGCCTATGGCTACACCTTC.

The chain uses TRBV9 and TRBJ1-2, with D tentatively TRBD1 (6 bases). The germline gives CDR1 SGDLS, CDR2 YYNGEE. CDR3 size: 15 residues. The V end was cut by 0 bases, the J end by 4 bases, with 13 bases between. The CDR3 DNA reads TGTGCCAGCAGCGTAGACAACAGGGTTACCTATGGCTACACCTTC. This encodes CASSVDNRVTYGYTF.

The chain uses TRBV29-1 and TRBJ2-1, with TRBD2 matching over 8 bases. CDR3 size: 15 residues. After removal of 8 bases from V and 4 bases from J, the junction contained 13 bases not matched to a gene. From germline, CDR1 is SQVTM and CDR2 ANQGSEA. The CDR3 sequence is CSTGLVVSSYNEQFF. The CDR3 DNA is TGCAGCACGGGACTAGTCGTTTCCTCGTACAATGAGCAGTTCTTC.

The rearrangement links TRBV7-9 to TRBJ1-2, with D perhaps matching TRBD1 (5 bases). The length of the CDR3 is 13 residues. From germline, CDR1 is SEHNR and CDR2 FQNEAQ (reference sequence). Trimming removed 5 bases at V and 7 bases at J, with 14 bases between. CDR3 sequence (DNA): TGTGCCAGCAGCCATCAGGGTGGGGCTGGCTACACCTTC. Its translation: CASSHQGGAGYTF.

This clone was observed once. The chain employs TRBV2 and TRBJ1-2; no firm D call. CDR1 and CDR2 from the germline V gene are SNHLY and FYNNEI. The V and J ends lost 0 bases and 3 bases respectively, with 11 bases between them. This CDR3 region has 15 residues. The CDR3: CASSEARGGYYGYTF. Here the CDR3 DNA reads TGTGCCAGCAGTGAAGCGCGGGGAGGGTACTATGGCTACACCTTC.

The chain has TRBV19 and TRBJ2-1, with D perhaps matching TRBD2 (6 bases). The CDR3 has 15 amino acids. The V and J ends lost 6 bases and 0 bases respectively, with 12 bases between them. Germline V gene sequence: CDR1 LNHDA, CDR2 SQIVND (reference sequence). The CDR3 sequence: CASRVAESSYNEQFF. CDR3 coding DNA: TGTGCCAGTAGAGTAGCGGAGAGCTCCTACAATGAGCAGTTCTTC.

The chain is built from TRBV2 and TRBJ1-5; D remains ambiguous. The CDR3 is made up of 12 amino acids. With 3 bases removed from V and 6 bases from J, the gap between germline ends came to 6 bases. The germline CDR1 and CDR2 sequences are SNHLY and FYNNEI. The CDR3 DNA follows: TGTGCCAGCAGTGACTCTTCTCAGCCCCAGCATTTT. Encoded protein: CASSDSSQPQHF.

CDR3 loop: CASSVSNYEQYF. The DNA of the CDR3 is TGTGCCAGCAGTGTGAGCAACTACGAGCAGTACTTC. The chain links TRBV2 to TRBJ2-7; D is undetermined. Germline CDR1 reads SNHLY; CDR2 reads FYNNEI. The CDR3 loop spans 12 amino acids. Trimming took 4 bases from V and 3 from J, leaving 7 bases between them.

The V gene is TRBV18, the J gene TRBJ2-7, with 7 bases lining up with TRBD1. V gave up 6 bases and J gave up 11 bases; unmatched junction bases: 16. The germline V gene has CDR1 KGHSH and CDR2 LQKENI. This CDR3 has 14 residues. Here the CDR3 reads CASSRDRATSGEYF. The DNA of the CDR3 is TGTGCCAGCTCTCGCGACAGGGCCACGAGCGGCGAGTACTTC.

V usage is TRBV5-4 and J usage is TRBJ2-3, with D possibly being TRBD1 (8 bases). This CDR3 has 18 residues. The V end lost 4 bases, the J end lost 1 base, and 22 bases lay between the germline ends. CDR1 is SGHNT and CDR2 is YYREEE in the germline V gene (reference sequence). The CDR3 sequence: CASSQKGTGGVGTDTQYF. The DNA for the CDR3 is TGTGCCAGCAGCCAAAAGGGAACAGGGGGGGTTGGCACAGATACGCAGTATTTT.

The sample holds one count of this clone. The V gene is TRBV19, the J gene TRBJ2-1; D is perhaps TRBD2 (5 bases). The CDR3 is 15 residues long. Trimming took 7 bases from V and 8 from J, leaving 21 bases between them. Germline V gene lookup returns CDR1 LNHDA and CDR2 SQIVND (reference sequence). The CDR3 here is CASIRTGRPNHEQFF. CDR3 in DNA: TGTGCCAGTATCCGGACTGGCCGCCCCAACCATGAGCAGTTCTTC. Full variable domain (remainder filled in from reference TRBV19 and TRBJ2-1): DGGITQSPKYLFRKEGQNVTLSCEQNLNHDAMYWYRQDPGQGLRLIYYSQIVNDFQKGDIAEGYSVSREKKESFPLTVTSAQKNPTAFYLCASIRTGRPNHEQFFGPGTRLTVL.

J is TRBJ1-1 and V is TRBV25-1; TRBD1 might be the D (6 bases). Germline assignment: CDR1 MGHDK and CDR2 SYGVNS. The V and J ends lost 1 base and 0 bases respectively, with 9 bases between them. This CDR3 comprises 15 residues. Here the CDR3 reads CASSEFRGMNTEAFF. CDR3 nucleotides: TGTGCCAGCAGTGAATTCAGGGGCATGAACACTGAAGCTTTCTTT.

The chain combines TRBV30 with TRBJ2-5; D call uncertain. This CDR3 spans 11 amino acids. V was pared by 2 bases and J by 2 bases, with 3 bases between. The germline V gene encodes CDR1 GTSNPN and CDR2 SVGIG (reference sequence). DNA for the CDR3: TGTGCCTGGAGTATACAAGAGACCCAGTACTTC. Translation: CAWSIQETQYF.

V and J are TRBV7-2 and TRBJ1-2, with D hard to call. The germline V gene encodes CDR1 SGHTA and CDR2 FQGNSA. V was cut by 3 bases and J by 7 bases, with 18 bases left in between. This CDR3 comprises 15 residues. CDR3 amino acids: CASSFPPPRGLGYTF. The DNA of the CDR3 is TGTGCCAGCAGCTTCCCTCCCCCCCGAGGGCTTGGCTACACCTTC.

The chain employs TRBV10-3 and TRBJ2-3, with 9 bases that match TRBD1. This CDR3 comprises 18 residues. Trimming took 2 bases from V and 4 from J; bases not matched to a gene: 13. Germline loops: CDR1 ENHRY, CDR2 SYGVKD. CDR3 coding DNA: TGTGCCATCAGTGAGCTTATAGTAGGGACAGGGTATCCAGATACGCAGTATTTT. Translation: CAISELIVGTGYPDTQYF.

The chain uses TRBV11-3 and TRBJ1-1; TRBD1 aligns across 8 bases. The CDR3 has 17 amino acids. Germline V gene lookup returns CDR1 SGHNT and CDR2 YENEEA. J gave up 4 bases and V 5 bases, and 15 bases lay outside the gene matches. This CDR3 is CASSQMGFRGQITEAFF. The CDR3 region has the DNA TGTGCCAGCAGCCAGATGGGATTCAGGGGGCAGATCACTGAAGCTTTCTTT. Combining the CDR3 with reference TRBV11-3 and TRBJ1-1 gives the whole variable domain EAGVVQSPRYKIIEKKQPVAFWCNPISGHNTLYWYLQNLGQGPELLIRYENEEAVDDSQLPKDRFSAERLKGVDSTLKIQPAELGDSAVYLCASSQMGFRGQITEAFFGQGTRLTVV.

CDR3 loop: CAISEGGGNSPLHF. For the CDR3, the DNA is TGTGCCATCAGTGAGGGGGGCGGAAATTCACCCCTCCACTTT. This chain joins TRBV10-3 and TRBJ1-6; D may be TRBD1 (6 bases). The V and J ends lost 2 bases and 7 bases respectively, with 9 bases between them. This CDR3 is 14 amino acids long. In germline, CDR1 is ENHRY, CDR2 SYGVKD.

The chain joins TRBV10-1 to TRBJ1-3; no clear D gene. Germline V CDR1 and CDR2: WNHNN, SYGVQD (reference sequence). Trimming removed 4 bases at V and 0 bases at J, with 7 bases between. The CDR3 has 14 amino acids. CDR3 bases: TGCGCCAGCAGTGGCGGAACCTCTGGAAACACCATATATTTT. Its translation: CASSGGTSGNTIYF.

The rearrangement uses TRBV10-2 and TRBJ1-5; 9 bases fit TRBD1. The CDR3 covers 16 residues. CDR1 and CDR2 (germline): WSHSY, SAAADI. V was clipped by 4 bases and J by 4 bases; unmatched bases: 8. The DNA for the CDR3 is TGCGCCAGCAGTGTCGGACAGGGGAATAATAATCAGCCCCAGCATTTT. Protein sequence: CASSVGQGNNNQPQHF.

Here the CDR3 reads CASSFGGTVNTEAFF. DNA of the CDR3: TGTGCCAGCAGCTTTGGGGGGACAGTGAACACTGAAGCTTTCTTT. This chain joins TRBV7-8 and TRBJ1-1; 7 positions agree with TRBD1. The CDR3 extends over 15 amino acids. The germline V gene encodes CDR1 SGHVS and CDR2 FQNEAQ. The V segment lost 3 bases and the J segment 0 bases; nucleotides outside the gene matches: 4.

The rearrangement links TRBV7-2 to TRBJ1-2, with D perhaps TRBD1 (5 bases). Trimming removed 2 bases from V and 8 bases from J, with 18 bases in between. Germline loops: CDR1 SGHTA, CDR2 FQGNSA. The CDR3 extends over 15 amino acids. The CDR3 region is CASSLNRGTYWGYTF. CDR3 in DNA: TGTGCCAGCAGCTTAAATCGGGGGACTTATTGGGGCTACACCTTC. Filled out from reference TRBV7-2 and TRBJ1-2, the complete variable domain reads GAGVSQSPSNKVTEKGKDVELRCDPISGHTALYWYRQSLGQGLEFLIYFQGNSAPDKSGLPSDRFSAERTGGSVSTLTIQRTQQEDSAVYLCASSLNRGTYWGYTFGSGTRLTVV.

A few counts support this clone. The CDR3 spells CASSRDRGAYEQYF. In DNA form, the CDR3 reads TGTGCCAGCAGCCGGGACAGGGGTGCCTACGAGCAGTACTTC. This chain connects TRBV7-9 to TRBJ2-7; 10 bases line up with TRBD1. The trim removed 5 bases at V and 2 bases at J, leaving 3 bases unmatched. Looked up from germline, CDR1 is SEHNR and CDR2 is FQNEAQ (reference sequence). There are 14 residues in the CDR3.

The chain couples TRBV6-1 to TRBJ2-7, with D perhaps TRBD1 (5 bases). The germline gives CDR1 MNHNS, CDR2 SASEGT. V was trimmed by 0 bases and J by 2 bases, leaving 17 bases between them. The CDR3 extends over 17 amino acids. The CDR3 DNA sequence: TGTGCCAGCAGTGAAGCAGTCAGGGCATCCGCACCCTACGAGCAGTACTTC. As protein: CASSEAVRASAPYEQYF.

This clone was counted between two and nine times. The rearrangement joins TRBV6-6 to TRBJ1-5; 10 nucleotides agree with TRBD1. CDR1 MNHNY and CDR2 SVGAGI come from the germline V gene (reference sequence). V shed 6 bases, J shed 4 bases, and the junction held 3 bases outside the gene matches. This CDR3 region has 14 residues. The CDR3 sequence: CASRGTGVNQPQHF. In nucleotides, the CDR3 is TGTGCCAGCAGGGGGACAGGGGTGAATCAGCCCCAGCATTTT.

V gene TRBV30 combines with J gene TRBJ1-2, with a possible D match to TRBD1 (5 bases). Germline assignment: CDR1 GTSNPN and CDR2 SVGIG (reference sequence). This CDR3 is built from 15 residues. V lost 2 bases, J lost 0 bases, and 13 bases lay in between. The CDR3 region is CAWSTGTGTNYGYTF. The CDR3 nucleotides read TGTGCCTGGAGTACGGGGACTGGGACTAACTATGGCTACACCTTC.

J is TRBJ1-5 and V is TRBV7-2; 7 positions agree with TRBD1. Germline trimming cut 6 bases from V and 2 bases from J; bases unmatched to any gene: 7. The germline CDR1 and CDR2 sequences are SGHTA and FQGNSA. This CDR3 is 15 amino acids long. CDR3 sequence reads: CASSLYRGGNQPQHF. CDR3 sequence (DNA): TGTGCCAGCAGTCTTTACAGGGGAGGCAATCAGCCCCAGCATTTT.

V is TRBV30 and J is TRBJ1-6, with 9 bases matching TRBD1. With V trimmed by 2 bases and J by 7 bases, 12 bases remained unmatched. This CDR3 has 17 amino acids. Germline V CDR1 and CDR2: GTSNPN, SVGIG (reference sequence). CDR3 coding DNA: TGTGCCTGGAGTCTGAACAGGGGGCTAATGAGGAATTCACCCCTCCACTTT. The encoded protein is CAWSLNRGLMRNSPLHF. The entire variable domain, with the rest obtained from reference TRBV30 and TRBJ1-6, is as follows: SQTIHQWPATLVQPVGSPLSLECTVEGTSNPNLYWYRQAAGRGLQLLFYSVGIGQISSEVPQNLSASRPQDRQFILSSKKLLLSDSGFYLCAWSLNRGLMRNSPLHFGNGTRLTVT.

The chain has TRBV19 and TRBJ1-1, with TRBD1 matching over 9 bases. The V and J ends lost 5 bases and 4 bases, in that order; junction bases with no gene match: 8. This CDR3 has 15 residues. The V gene's germline CDR1 is LNHDA and CDR2 SQIVND (reference sequence). Written as DNA, the CDR3 is TGTGCCAGTAGTCCACAGGGGGCGTGGGGCACTGAAGCTTTCTTT. It specifies CASSPQGAWGTEAFF.

The CDR3 DNA sequence: TGCGCCAGCAGCTTACGGAGCGGGAGGGCCAATAATGAGCAGTTCTTC. This sequence encodes CASSLRSGRANNEQFF. This sequence joins TRBV5-1 and TRBJ2-1, with 10 bases fitting TRBD2. CDR1 and CDR2 from the germline V gene are SGHRS and YFSETQ. Trimming removed 2 bases from V and 7 bases from J; junction bases left unmatched: 9. The CDR3 contains 16 residues. Drawing the rest from reference TRBV5-1 and TRBJ2-1, the complete variable domain is KAGVTQTPRYLIKTRGQQVTLSCSPISGHRSVSWYQQTPGQGLQFLFEYFSETQRNKGNFPGRFSGRQFSNSRSEMNVSTLELGDSALYLCASSLRSGRANNEQFFGPGTRLTVL.